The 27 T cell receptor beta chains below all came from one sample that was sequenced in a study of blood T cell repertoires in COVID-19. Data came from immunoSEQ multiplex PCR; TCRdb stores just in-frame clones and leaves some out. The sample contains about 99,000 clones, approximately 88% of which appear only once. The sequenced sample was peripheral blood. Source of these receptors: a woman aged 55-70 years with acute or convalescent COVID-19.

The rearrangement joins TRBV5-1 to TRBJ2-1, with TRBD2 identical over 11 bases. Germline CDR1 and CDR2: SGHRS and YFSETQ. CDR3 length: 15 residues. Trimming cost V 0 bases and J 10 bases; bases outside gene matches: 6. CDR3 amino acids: CASSLVGVAGGEQFF. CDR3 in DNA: TGCGCCAGCAGCTTGGTCGGAGTAGCGGGAGGGGAGCAGTTCTTC.

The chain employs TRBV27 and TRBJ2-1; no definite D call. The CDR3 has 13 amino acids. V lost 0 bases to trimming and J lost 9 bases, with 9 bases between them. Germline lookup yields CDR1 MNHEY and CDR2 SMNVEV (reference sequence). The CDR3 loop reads CASSLSLLGEQFF. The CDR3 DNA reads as TGTGCCAGCAGTTTATCCCTTCTAGGTGAGCAGTTCTTC.

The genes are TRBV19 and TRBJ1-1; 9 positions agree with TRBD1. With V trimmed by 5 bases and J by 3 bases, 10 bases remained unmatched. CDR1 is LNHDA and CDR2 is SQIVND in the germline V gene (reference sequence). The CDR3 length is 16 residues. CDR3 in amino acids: CASSSGTGRRDTEAFF. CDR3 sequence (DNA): TGTGCCAGTAGTTCTGGGACAGGGCGGAGAGACACTGAAGCTTTCTTT.

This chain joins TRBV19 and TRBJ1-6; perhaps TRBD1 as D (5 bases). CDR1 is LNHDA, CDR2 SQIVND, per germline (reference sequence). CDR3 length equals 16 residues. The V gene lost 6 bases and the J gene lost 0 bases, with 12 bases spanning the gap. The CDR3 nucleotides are TGTGCCAGTAGACCGACAGCCAGCTCCTATAATTCACCCCTCCACTTT. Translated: CASRPTASSYNSPLHF.

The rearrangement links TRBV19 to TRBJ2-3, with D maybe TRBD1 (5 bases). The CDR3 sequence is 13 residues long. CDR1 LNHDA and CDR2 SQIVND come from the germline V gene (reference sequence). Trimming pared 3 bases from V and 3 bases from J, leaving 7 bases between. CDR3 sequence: CASSIRVTDTQYF. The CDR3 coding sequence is TGTGCCAGTAGTATCAGGGTAACAGATACGCAGTATTTT.

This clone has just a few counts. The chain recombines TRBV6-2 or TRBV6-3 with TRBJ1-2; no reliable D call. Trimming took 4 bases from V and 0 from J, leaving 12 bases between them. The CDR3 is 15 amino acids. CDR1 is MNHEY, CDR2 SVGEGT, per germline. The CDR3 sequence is CASSSGPRANYGYTF. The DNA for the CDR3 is TGTGCCAGCAGTTCTGGCCCGAGGGCTAACTATGGCTACACCTTC.

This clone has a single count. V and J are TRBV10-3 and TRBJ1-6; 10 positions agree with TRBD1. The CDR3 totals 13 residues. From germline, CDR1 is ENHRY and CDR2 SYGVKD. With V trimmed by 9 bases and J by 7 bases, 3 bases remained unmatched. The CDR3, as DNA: TGTGCCATAGGGACAGGGGCAAATTCACCCCTCCACTTT. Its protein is CAIGTGANSPLHF.

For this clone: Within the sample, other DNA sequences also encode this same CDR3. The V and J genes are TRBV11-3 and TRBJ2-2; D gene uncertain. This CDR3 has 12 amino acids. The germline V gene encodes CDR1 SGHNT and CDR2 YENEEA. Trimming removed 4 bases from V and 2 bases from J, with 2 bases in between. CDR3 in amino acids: CASSSNTGELFF. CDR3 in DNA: TGTGCCAGCAGCTCTAACACCGGGGAGCTGTTTTTT. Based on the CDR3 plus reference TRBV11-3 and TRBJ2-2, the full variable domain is EAGVVQSPRYKIIEKKQPVAFWCNPISGHNTLYWYLQNLGQGPELLIRYENEEAVDDSQLPKDRFSAERLKGVDSTLKIQPAELGDSAVYLCASSSNTGELFFGEGSRLTVL.

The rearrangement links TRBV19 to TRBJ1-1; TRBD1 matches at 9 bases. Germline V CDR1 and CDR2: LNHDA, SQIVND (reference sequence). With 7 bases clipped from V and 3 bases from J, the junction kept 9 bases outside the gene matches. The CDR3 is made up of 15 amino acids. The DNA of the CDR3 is TGTGCCAGTATAACACAGGGGGCTTGGGACACTGAAGCTTTCTTT. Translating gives CASITQGAWDTEAFF. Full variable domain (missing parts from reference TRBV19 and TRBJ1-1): DGGITQSPKYLFRKEGQNVTLSCEQNLNHDAMYWYRQDPGQGLRLIYYSQIVNDFQKGDIAEGYSVSREKKESFPLTVTSAQKNPTAFYLCASITQGAWDTEAFFGQGTRLTVV.

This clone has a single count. CDR3 residues: CASVSKGQGTYEQYV. The CDR3 bases are TGCGCCAGCGTCAGTAAGGGACAGGGAACCTACGAGCAGTACGTC. V usage is TRBV23-1 and J usage is TRBJ2-7; TRBD1 matches 9 bases. TRBV23-1 is known as an ORF, though its function is uncertain. CDR3 length: 15 amino acids. V was pared by 8 bases and J by 2 bases, with 10 bases of the junction left unmatched.

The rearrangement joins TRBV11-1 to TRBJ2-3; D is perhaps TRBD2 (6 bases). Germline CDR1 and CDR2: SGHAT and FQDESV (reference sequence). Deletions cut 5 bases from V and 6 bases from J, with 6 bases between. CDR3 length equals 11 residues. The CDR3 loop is CASSREDTQYF. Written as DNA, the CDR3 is TGTGCCAGCAGCCGGGAGGATACGCAGTATTTT.

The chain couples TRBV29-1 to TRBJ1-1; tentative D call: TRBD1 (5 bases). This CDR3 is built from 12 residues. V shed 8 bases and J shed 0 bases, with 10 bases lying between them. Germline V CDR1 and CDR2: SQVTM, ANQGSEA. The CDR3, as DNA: TGCAGCTTCGGACACTTGAACACTGAAGCTTTCTTT. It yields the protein CSFGHLNTEAFF. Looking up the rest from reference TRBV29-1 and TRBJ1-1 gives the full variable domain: SAVISQKPSRDICQRGTSLTIQCQVDSQVTMMFWYRQQPGQSLTLIATANQGSEATYESGFVIDKFPISRPNLTFSTLTVSNMSPEDSSIYLCSFGHLNTEAFFGQGTRLTVV.

CDR3 sequence reads: CASIPLAGSYNEQFF. Here the CDR3 DNA reads TGTGCCAGCATCCCATTAGCGGGATCCTACAATGAGCAGTTCTTC. The rearrangement joins TRBV28 to TRBJ2-1; 8 nucleotides align to TRBD2. The CDR3 sequence is 15 residues long. The V gene's germline CDR1 is MDHEN and CDR2 SYDVKM. Germline trimming cut 7 bases from V and 1 base from J; bases unmatched to any gene: 6.

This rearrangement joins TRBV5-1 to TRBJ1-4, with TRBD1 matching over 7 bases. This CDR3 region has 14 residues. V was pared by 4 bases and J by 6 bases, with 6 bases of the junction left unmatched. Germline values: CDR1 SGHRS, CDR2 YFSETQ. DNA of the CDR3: TGCGCCAGCAGCCAGGGACAGAACTATGAAAAACTGTTTTTT. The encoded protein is CASSQGQNYEKLFF.

CDR3 in amino acids: CASSKDSSSYEQYV. The DNA of the CDR3 is TGTGCCAGCAGCAAAGACTCGAGCTCCTACGAGCAGTACGTC. J is TRBJ2-7 and V is TRBV11-3; D unresolved. This CDR3 is built from 14 residues. Germline CDR1 is SGHNT and CDR2 is YENEEA. Trimming removed 5 bases at V and 0 bases at J, with 11 bases between.

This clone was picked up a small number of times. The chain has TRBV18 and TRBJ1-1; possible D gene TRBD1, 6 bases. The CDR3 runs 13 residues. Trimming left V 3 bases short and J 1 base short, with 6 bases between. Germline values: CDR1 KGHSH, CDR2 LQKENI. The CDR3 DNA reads TGTGCCAGCTCACCGGGACAGAACACTGAAGCTTTCTTT. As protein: CASSPGQNTEAFF.

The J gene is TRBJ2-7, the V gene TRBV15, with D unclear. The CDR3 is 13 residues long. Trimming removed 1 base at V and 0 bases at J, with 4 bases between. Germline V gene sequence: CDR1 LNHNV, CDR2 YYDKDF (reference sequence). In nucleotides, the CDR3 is TGTGCCACCAGCAGAGGGCACTCCTACGAGCAGTACGTC. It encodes CATSRGHSYEQYV.

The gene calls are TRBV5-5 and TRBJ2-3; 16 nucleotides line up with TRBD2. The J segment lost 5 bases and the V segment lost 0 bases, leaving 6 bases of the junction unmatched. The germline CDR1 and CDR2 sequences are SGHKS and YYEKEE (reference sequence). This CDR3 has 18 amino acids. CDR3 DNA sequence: TGTGCCAGCAGCTTGGAAGGGACTAGCGGGAGGGCCGAAGATACGCAGTATTTT. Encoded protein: CASSLEGTSGRAEDTQYF.

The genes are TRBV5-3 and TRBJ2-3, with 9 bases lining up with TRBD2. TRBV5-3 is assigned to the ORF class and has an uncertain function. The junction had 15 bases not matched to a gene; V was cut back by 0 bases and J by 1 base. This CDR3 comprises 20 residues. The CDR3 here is CARSLEVVAGVLWRTDTQYF. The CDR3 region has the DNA TGTGCCAGAAGCTTGGAGGTTGTAGCGGGAGTCTTGTGGCGCACAGATACGCAGTATTTT.

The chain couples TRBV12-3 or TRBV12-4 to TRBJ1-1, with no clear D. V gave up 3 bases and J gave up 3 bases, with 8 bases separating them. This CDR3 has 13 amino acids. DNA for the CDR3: TGTGCCAGCAGTTTTTACGGGGACACTGAAGCTTTCTTT. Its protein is CASSFYGDTEAFF.

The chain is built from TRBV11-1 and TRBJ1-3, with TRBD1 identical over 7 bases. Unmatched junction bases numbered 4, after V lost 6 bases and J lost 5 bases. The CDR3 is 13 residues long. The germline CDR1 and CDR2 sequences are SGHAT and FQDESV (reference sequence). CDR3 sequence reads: CASRSTGRNTIYF. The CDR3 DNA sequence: TGTGCCAGCAGGTCGACAGGGCGAAACACCATATATTTT.

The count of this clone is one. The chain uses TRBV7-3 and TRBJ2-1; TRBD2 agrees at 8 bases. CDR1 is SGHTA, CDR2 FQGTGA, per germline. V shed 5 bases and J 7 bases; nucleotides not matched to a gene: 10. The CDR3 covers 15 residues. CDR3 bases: TGTGCCAGCAGCCCCTACTGGACTAGCCCAAATGAGCAGTTCTTC. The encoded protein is CASSPYWTSPNEQFF.

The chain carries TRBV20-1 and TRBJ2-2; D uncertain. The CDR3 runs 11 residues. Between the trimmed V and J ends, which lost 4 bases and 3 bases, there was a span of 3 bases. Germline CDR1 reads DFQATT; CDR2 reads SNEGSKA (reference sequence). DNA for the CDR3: TGCAGTGCTACGTACACCGGGGAGCTGTTTTTT. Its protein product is CSATYTGELFF.

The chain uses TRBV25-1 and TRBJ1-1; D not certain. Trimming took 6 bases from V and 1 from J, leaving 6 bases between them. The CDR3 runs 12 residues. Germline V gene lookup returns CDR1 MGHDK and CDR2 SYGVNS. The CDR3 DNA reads TGTGCCAGCAGATCTAAGAACACTGAAGCTTTCTTT. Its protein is CASRSKNTEAFF.

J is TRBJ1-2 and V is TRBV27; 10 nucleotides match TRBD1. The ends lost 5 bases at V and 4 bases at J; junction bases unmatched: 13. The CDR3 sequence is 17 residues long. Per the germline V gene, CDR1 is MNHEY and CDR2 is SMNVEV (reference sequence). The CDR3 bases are TGTGCCAGCAGTCCCCGGGACAGGGGTGTTGGTGGCTATGGCTACACCTTC. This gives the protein CASSPRDRGVGGYGYTF.

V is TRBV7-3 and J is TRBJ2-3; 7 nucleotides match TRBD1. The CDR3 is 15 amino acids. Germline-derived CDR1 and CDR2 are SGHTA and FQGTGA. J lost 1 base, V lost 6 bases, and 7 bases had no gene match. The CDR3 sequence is CASSLTGAGTDTQYF. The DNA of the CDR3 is TGTGCCAGCAGTCTTACAGGGGCTGGCACAGATACGCAGTATTTT.

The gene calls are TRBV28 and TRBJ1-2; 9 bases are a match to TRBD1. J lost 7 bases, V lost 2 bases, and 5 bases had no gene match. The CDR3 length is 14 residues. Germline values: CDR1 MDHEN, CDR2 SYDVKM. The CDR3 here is CASSLTGGRFGYTF. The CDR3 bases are TGTGCCAGCAGTTTAACAGGGGGCCGGTTTGGCTACACCTTC.